A selection of T cell receptor beta chains follows, all from one sample in a study of siplizumab effects on memory and regulatory T cells. The method was immunoSEQ multiplex PCR; TCRdb's version includes in-frame clones alone and lacks a portion of them. The sample carries some 87,000 clones, about nine tenths recorded once. Sequencing used CD4+ T cells sorted from blood. Receptors originate from a human donor in good health. CDR3s include the opening cysteine and the closing phenylalanine or tryptophan. Each record gives: clone size, V gene, J gene, D gene, CDR3 DNA, CDR3 protein. A D gene is named only where the DNA matches it firmly. A clone size is listed for some rows: how often the clone was seen (once, few, many), or a class if it is expanded.

>.|TRBV5-6|TRBJ1-2|.
TGTGCCAGCAGCTTGTATTCGGTGTCGGGCTACACCTTC
CASSLYSVSGYTF
>few|TRBV6-4|TRBJ1-1|.
TGTGCCAGCAGCGGACGGGGTGAAGCTTTCTTT
CASSGRGEAFF
>once|TRBV5-5|TRBJ1-3|.
TGTGCCAGCAGCCGTGGCGAGGGACGATATTTT
CASSRGEGRYF
>.|TRBV19|TRBJ2-1|.
TGTGCCAGCGAGGCCACCTCCTACAATGAGCAGTTCTTC
CASEATSYNEQFF
>.|TRBV27|TRBJ2-1|.
TGTGCCAGCAGGGACAGCGCTTACAATGAGCAGTTCTTC
CASRDSAYNEQFF
>.|TRBV5-1|TRBJ1-1|.
TGCGCCAGCAGGTCTCGGGTGGACACTGAAGCTTTCTTT
CASRSRVDTEAFF
>.|TRBV7-9|TRBJ1-1|.
TGTGCCAGCAGCCCGAGGGGGTCCCCGAACACTGAAGCTTTCTTT
CASSPRGSPNTEAFF
>few|TRBV14|TRBJ1-2|TRBD1
TGTGCCAGCAGGGCGGGACAGGAGCTTCCCTATGGCTACACCTTC
CASRAGQELPYGYTF
>once|TRBV5-5|TRBJ1-4|.
TGTGCCAGTAGGTTGGACCCAACTAATGAAAAACTGTTTTTT
CASRLDPTNEKLFF
>.|TRBV2|TRBJ1-5|TRBD1
TGTGCCAGCAAGGGGACAGATAGCAATCAGCCCCAGCATTTT
CASKGTDSNQPQHF
>.|TRBV30|TRBJ1-4|.
TGTGCCTGGAGCCCGGGAGGGGAAGGCGAAAAACTGTTTTTT
CAWSPGGEGEKLFF
>.|TRBV29-1|TRBJ2-3|TRBD2
TGCAGCGTTAGAAGCGGGAGGGGCACAGATACGCAGTATTTT
CSVRSGRGTDTQYF
>.|TRBV12-5|TRBJ1-5|.
TGTGCTAGTGGTTTGGTAGGGGGGATGCCCCAGCATTTT
CASGLVGGMPQHF
>.|TRBV6-1|TRBJ1-1|TRBD1
TGTGCCAGCAGTGGACAGGGGGCTGGCACTGAAGCTTTCTTT
CASSGQGAGTEAFF
>.|TRBV7-3|TRBJ1-1|.
TGTGCCAGCAGCTTAGGTGGGGTCGGGAACACTGAAGCTTTCTTT
CASSLGGVGNTEAFF
>.|TRBV10-1|TRBJ2-3|TRBD2
TGCGCCAGCAGTGTTCTAGCGGGAGTATCAGATACGCAGTATTTT
CASSVLAGVSDTQYF
>.|TRBV28|TRBJ2-3|TRBD1
TGTGCCAGCAGGGCAATGACAGGGAGCACAGATACGCAGTATTTT
CASRAMTGSTDTQYF
>.|TRBV14|TRBJ2-3|.
TGTGCCAGCAGCCAAGTCCGTTGGGGACAAGCCACAGATACGCAGTATTTT
CASSQVRWGQATDTQYF
>.|TRBV6-4|TRBJ1-2|TRBD1
TGTGCCAGCAGTGAGGAAGGGGCAGGGGGCTATGGCTACACCTTC
CASSEEGAGGYGYTF
>.|TRBV2|TRBJ2-7|.
TGTGCCAGCAGTGATGGGCAGGGTTCCTACGAGCAGTACTTC
CASSDGQGSYEQYF
>.|TRBV6-5|TRBJ2-7|.
TGTGCCAGCAGGACCCCGGGACGACCCTACGAGCAGTACTTC
CASRTPGRPYEQYF
>.|TRBV29-1|TRBJ2-6|.
TGCAGCATCGGGACATATGGCTCTGGGGCCAACGTCCTGACTTTC
CSIGTYGSGANVLTF
>once|TRBV19|TRBJ2-4|.
TGTGCCAGTCGCGAGGGAGGGGGAAACATTCAGTACTTC
CASREGGGNIQYF
>.|TRBV18|TRBJ2-7|.
TGTGCCAGCTCACCACATCGCTACCTCTACGAGCAGTACTTC
CASSPHRYLYEQYF
>once|TRBV30|TRBJ1-5|.
TGTGCCTGGAGTGTACGGGGTGATCAGCCCCAGCATTTT
CAWSVRGDQPQHF
>.|TRBV2|TRBJ2-1|TRBD2
TGTGCCAGCGCCGCCCGACTAGCGGGACCCTCTGAGGAGCAGTTCTTC
CASAARLAGPSEEQFF
>.|TRBV27|TRBJ2-1|TRBD2
TGTGCCAGCAGTTTTCTAGCGGAGCCCAATGAGCAGTTCTTC
CASSFLAEPNEQFF
>.|TRBV19|TRBJ1-1|TRBD1
TGTGCCAGTAGTCCTCGACAGGGGGCTGCAGTGAACACTGAAGCTTTCTTT
CASSPRQGAAVNTEAFF
>.|TRBV6-4|TRBJ2-2|.
TGTGCCAGCAGACCCTCGGAGAACACCGGGGAGCTGTTTTTT
CASRPSENTGELFF
>.|TRBV5-1|TRBJ2-5|.
TGCGCCAGCAGCTTGGGCGACGGATTACAAGAGACCCAGTACTTC
CASSLGDGLQETQYF
>.|TRBV5-4|TRBJ2-2|.
TGTGCCAGCAGCTTGGATCGAACCGGGTACGCCGGGGAGCTGTTTTTT
CASSLDRTGYAGELFF
>.|TRBV9|TRBJ2-1|TRBD2
TGTGCCAGCAGCGTAGGGGACTACGGGCACAATGAGCAGTTCTTC
CASSVGDYGHNEQFF
>.|TRBV29-1|TRBJ2-7|.
TGCAGCGTTGTACTGGTATCCTACGAGCAGTACTTC
CSVVLVSYEQYF
>once|TRBV7-9|TRBJ1-1|.
TGTGCCAGCAGCTTAGCAGGTGTCCGGGTTTCGCACACTGAAGCTTTCTTT
CASSLAGVRVSHTEAFF
>.|TRBV7-3|TRBJ2-5|TRBD2
TGTGCCAGCAGCCCCCAGGCTAGCGGGAACCAAGAGACCCAGTACTTC
CASSPQASGNQETQYF
>.|TRBV7-8|TRBJ1-1|.
TGTGCCAGCAGCTACCAGATGAACACTGAAGCTTTCTTT
CASSYQMNTEAFF
>.|TRBV28|TRBJ2-1|TRBD2
TGTGCCAGCAGTTCTTTTAGACTAGCGAATACCTACAATGAGCAGTTCTTC
CASSSFRLANTYNEQFF
>.|TRBV15|TRBJ1-1|.
TGTGCCACCAGCAGAGGTGGGGAGAACACTGAAGCTTTCTTT
CATSRGGENTEAFF
>.|TRBV4-1|TRBJ1-5|.
TGCGCCAGCAGCCAAGATCAGGGTCAGCCCCAGCATTTT
CASSQDQGQPQHF
>.|TRBV6-5|TRBJ2-7|.
TGTGCCAGCAGTAACCCGAGCTACGAGCAGTACTTC
CASSNPSYEQYF
>.|TRBV5-1|TRBJ2-5|.
TGCGCCAGCAGCTTGGAACAGGTCCAAGAGACCCAGTACTTC
CASSLEQVQETQYF
>.|TRBV11-1|TRBJ2-7|TRBD2
TGTGCCAGCAGCTTACTAGCGGGACCCTACGAGCAGTACTTC
CASSLLAGPYEQYF
>.|TRBV27|TRBJ2-7|.
TGTGCCAGCACCAAAAAACCCACCTCCCGGGACGGCTCCTACGAGCAGTACTTC
CASTKKPTSRDGSYEQYF
>.|TRBV6-1|TRBJ2-1|.
TGTGCCAGCAGTGAAGGGACAGTCAATGAGCAGTTCTTC
CASSEGTVNEQFF
>.|TRBV10-3|TRBJ1-2|TRBD1
TGTGCCATCAGTGACGGGACAGGGGGGGCCTTCTATGGCTACACCTTC
CAISDGTGGAFYGYTF
>.|TRBV5-1|TRBJ2-5|.
TGCGCCAGCAGCTTGGCCGCTACAGGAACTATCCAAGAGACCCAGTACTTC
CASSLAATGTIQETQYF
>.|TRBV5-8|TRBJ2-5|.
TGTGCCAGCAGCTTGGGTAGCGAGCCCGGTCGGGAGACCCAGTACTTC
CASSLGSEPGRETQYF
>.|TRBV28|TRBJ2-1|TRBD2
TGTGCCAGCACCCGACCGGGACTAGGACCCTACAATGAGCAGTTCTTC
CASTRPGLGPYNEQFF
>.|TRBV6-1|TRBJ1-1|.
TGTGCCAGCAGTTCCCGGGGGGGTTCGAACACTGAAGCTTTCTTT
CASSSRGGSNTEAFF
>once|TRBV7-2|TRBJ1-3|TRBD1
TGTGCCAGCAGCTTAGAGAGGCCAGGACAGGGAGGGAGAAACACCATATATTTT
CASSLERPGQGGRNTIYF
>.|TRBV6-5|TRBJ1-1|.
TGTGCCAGCTATAGAGGCGGGACAGAAGCTTTCTTT
CASYRGGTEAFF
>.|TRBV4-1|TRBJ2-5|TRBD2
TGCGCCAGCAGCCAAGGACCGGGGGGGGAGACCCAGTACTTC
CASSQGPGGETQYF
>.|TRBV7-3|TRBJ2-1|TRBD2
TGTGCCAGCAGGATTTTTGGGCGGGAGACAGATGAGCAGTTCTTC
CASRIFGRETDEQFF